This T cell receptor (beta chain) was identified during a study of PD-1 blockade in mismatch repair-deficient tumors. Study-level information: All were previously treated, progressing patients with some twelve mismatch repair-deficient cancer types. Study observations and caveats: Rapid post-treatment expansion, then contraction, generally preceding radiologic response, marked tumor-resident clones.

TCRdb's copy holds only in-frame clones and misses some; the assay was immunoSEQ multiplex PCR. Found here are some 100,000 clones, about four fifths of them singletons; the top ten hold roughly 6.2%. The CDR3 loop spans 15 amino acids. Germline-derived CDR1 and CDR2 are LGHNT and FRNRAP. Germline trimming cut 1 base from V and 1 base from J; bases unmatched to any gene: 2. About this clone itself: Antigen specificity is unknown.

TCR sequencing covered a few patients who responded to pembrolizumab. V gene TRBV12-5 combines with J gene TRBJ2-3, with 7 bases fitting TRBD2. The source material was peripheral blood, sampled about 33 weeks after starting pembrolizumab. The clonotype comes from an adult with mismatch repair-deficient cancer. CDR3 sequence (DNA): TGTGCTAGTGGTTTGGGACTAGCCCGCACAGATACGCAGTATTTT. It specifies CASGLGLARTDTQYF.